The clone carrying this TCR beta chain showed up just a few times. Sequencing libraries made from TCR beta cDNA carried unique molecular identifiers. One entry per CDR3 protein results from TCRdb running MiXCR on the PCR reads. The data show 150,000 to 200,000 distinct CDR3 sequences, around 36% seen once. The sample originates from a study of post-analysis software for immune sequencing data. Germline CDR1 SGHVS, CDR2 FQNEAQ. The CDR3 covers 15 residues. V lost 1 base and J 2 bases, leaving 12 bases between the germline ends. Here the sequenced sample was blood, taken after autologous hematopoietic stem cell transplantation. The receptor was derived from a girl between 10 and 17 years old with multiple sclerosis. V gene TRBV7-8 combines with J gene TRBJ2-7, with D possibly TRBD2 on 6 matching bases. The CDR3 DNA reads TGTGCCAGCAGCTTAGTTGGTAGCGGCCCCTACGAGCAGTACTTC. Translated: CASSLVGSGPYEQYF.